Listed below are T cell receptor beta chains from one sample, sequenced in a study of T-cell memory formation after mild COVID-19. TCRdb independently ran MiXCR on the 5' RACE reads; one entry per CDR3 protein. The sample records about 280,000 distinct CDR3 sequences, over 7% being singletons. The sequencing sample was made of PBMCs or a T cell subset sorted from them (not recorded which). These receptor sequences come from a man younger than 35 who had mild COVID-19 (a few samples of this study predate the infection). Cell type and time point are not known. CDR3s include the opening cysteine and the closing phenylalanine or tryptophan. A D gene is named only where the DNA matches it firmly. The size entry is marked missing in some rows and otherwise reads once, few, many or a size class.

D gene | J gene | V gene | clone size | CDR3 DNA | CDR3 protein
TRBD1 | TRBJ1-2 | TRBV5-6 | few | TGTGCCAGCAGCTTGGTGGGACAGCGACCCGATGGTTATGGCTACACCTTC | CASSLVGQRPDGYGYTF
NA | TRBJ2-5 | TRBV5-1 | few | TGCGCCAGCAGCTTGGTATCAGGGGGGCAGGAGACCCAGTACTTC | CASSLVSGGQETQYF
NA | TRBJ1-1 | TRBV10-3 | NA | TGTGCCATCAGTGATGGCAGGGGAACCCCTGAAGCTTTCTTT | CAISDGRGTPEAFF
NA | TRBJ2-5 | TRBV7-2 | many | TGTGCCAGCAGCTTTGGGGTTGGGACCCAGTACTTC | CASSFGVGTQYF
TRBD2 | TRBJ2-1 | TRBV10-3 | many | TGTGCCATGTCACAGGGGCTGCTAGCGGGGGCCGTTCTCTCCTACAATGAGCAGTTCTTC | CAMSQGLLAGAVLSYNEQFF
NA | TRBJ1-6 | TRBV27 | few | TGTGCCAGCAGTTTATTCCCGAGTTCCTATAATTCACCCCTCCACTTT | CASSLFPSSYNSPLHF
TRBD1 | TRBJ2-3 | TRBV6-6 | NA | TGTGCCAGCAGGCAACTTACAGGGGTGGGTGTAGATACGCAGTATTTT | CASRQLTGVGVDTQYF
NA | TRBJ2-6 | TRBV28 | many | TGTGCCAGCACCGGGACAAACTCTGGGGCCAACGTCCTGACTTTC | CASTGTNSGANVLTF
NA | TRBJ2-2 | TRBV12-3/TRBV12-4 | NA | TGTGCCAGCAGGTTGACAGGCACCGGGGAGCTGTTTTTT | CASRLTGTGELFF
NA | TRBJ1-1 | TRBV7-2 | few | TGTGCCAGCAGCTCGGGGCCGCTCACTGAAGCTTTCTTT | CASSSGPLTEAFF
TRBD2 | TRBJ2-1 | TRBV2 | few | TGTGCCAGTCCGACTGGGGGGGGAGTCTACAATGAGCAGTTCTTC | CASPTGGGVYNEQFF
NA | TRBJ2-1 | TRBV20-1 | NA | TGCAGTGGTTGGGGACCACCGACTGAGCAGTTCTTC | CSGWGPPTEQFF
NA | TRBJ1-2 | TRBV5-4 | few | TGTGCCAGCAGCTTGTCCGGGTCCGGCTATGGCTACACCTTC | CASSLSGSGYGYTF
TRBD1 | TRBJ1-5 | TRBV6-5 | few | TGTGCCAGCAGCCCCAGGGGGGCTGGGCTGTCCCAGCATTTT | CASSPRGAGLSQHF
TRBD2 | TRBJ2-7 | TRBV3-1 | NA | TGTGCCAGCAGCCAATCGGGGGGCGAGCAGTACTTC | CASSQSGGEQYF
NA | TRBJ1-2 | TRBV27 | NA | TGTGCCAGCAGTCCCGGCGGGGGAAGTGGCTACACCTTC | CASSPGGGSGYTF
TRBD1 | TRBJ1-1 | TRBV5-1 | NA | TGCGCCAGCAGCTTATCGACAGGGCAAGCCACTGAAGCTTTCTTT | CASSLSTGQATEAFF
TRBD2 | TRBJ2-2 | TRBV7-2 | many | TGTGCCAGCAGCCCTCGGGACTACCCCCGTGGAGACGGGGAGCTGTTTTTT | CASSPRDYPRGDGELFF
NA | TRBJ2-1 | TRBV12-3/TRBV12-4 | many | TGTGCCAGCAGTATGACAGGTGAACAGGGAGTCAATGAGCAGTTCTTC | CASSMTGEQGVNEQFF
TRBD1 | TRBJ1-2 | TRBV20-1 | few | TGCAGTGCTAGTCAGGGGGCGCCTCCCTATGGCTACACCTTC | CSASQGAPPYGYTF
TRBD1 | TRBJ2-3 | TRBV2 | many | TGTGCCACGGACAGGGACACAGATACGCAGTATTTT | CATDRDTDTQYF
NA | TRBJ1-1 | TRBV12-5 | few | TGTGCTAGTGGGAGACAGGCGAACACTGAAGCTTTCTTT | CASGRQANTEAFF
NA | TRBJ2-3 | TRBV4-2 | NA | TGTGCCAGCAGCCAAGTCCTGAGCGGGCGCACAGATACGCAGTATTTT | CASSQVLSGRTDTQYF
TRBD2 | TRBJ2-3 | TRBV4-1 | many | TGCGCCAGCAGCTCAAGACGTCGACTAGCGGGCACAGATACGCAGTATTTT | CASSSRRRLAGTDTQYF
NA | TRBJ1-1 | TRBV25-1 | NA | TGTGCCAGCAGTGAATATGGGGGGGATGATTTCTTT | CASSEYGGDDFF
TRBD1 | TRBJ1-6 | TRBV10-3 | NA | TGTGCCATCAGCGACAGGGGAAATTCACCCCTCCACTTT | CAISDRGNSPLHF
TRBD1 | TRBJ2-5 | TRBV7-2 | NA | TGTGCCAGCAGCTTAGAGAGGACAGGGGCAGGGCAAGAGACCCAGTACTTC | CASSLERTGAGQETQYF
NA | TRBJ1-1 | TRBV7-2 | many | TGTGCCAGCAGCTTGACTCCCGACCGCGAAGCTTTCTTT | CASSLTPDREAFF
NA | TRBJ2-7 | TRBV6-2/TRBV6-3 | few | TGTGCCAGCAGTTACCCCTTTGGACGGGCCTACGAGCAGTACTTC | CASSYPFGRAYEQYF
TRBD1 | TRBJ1-6 | TRBV6-5 | NA | TGTGCCAGCCACTCCGACAGGGGGAATTCACCCCTCCACTTT | CASHSDRGNSPLHF
TRBD2 | TRBJ2-3 | TRBV12-3/TRBV12-4 | NA | TGTGCCAGCAGAAAACCCCCGGGACTAGCGGGCACAGATACGCAGTATTTT | CASRKPPGLAGTDTQYF
NA | TRBJ1-5 | TRBV4-2 | NA | TGTGCCAGCAGCTCTCAACGCAATCAGCCCCAGCATTTT | CASSSQRNQPQHF
TRBD1 | TRBJ1-2 | TRBV18 | few | TGTGCCAGCTCACGACAGGGCGACTATGGCTACACCTTC | CASSRQGDYGYTF
NA | TRBJ1-4 | TRBV20-1 | NA | TGCAGTGCTTCGCGGAGACAGACAACTAATGAAAAACTGTTTTTT | CSASRRQTTNEKLFF
NA | TRBJ1-1 | TRBV7-9 | few | TGTGCCAGCAAGTTTGAGGGCCGTCAGGAGGGCGCTGAAGCTTTCTTT | CASKFEGRQEGAEAFF
TRBD1 | TRBJ1-6 | TRBV18 | few | TGTGCCAGCTCACCATATGGACAGGGGCTTAATTTTGGTTCACCCCTCCACTTT | CASSPYGQGLNFGSPLHF
NA | TRBJ2-5 | TRBV6-2/TRBV6-3 | NA | TGTGCCAGCAGGCCGCGGGGGCTGGGGCAAGAGACCCAGTACTTC | CASRPRGLGQETQYF
NA | TRBJ2-3 | TRBV4-1 | few | TGCGCCAGCAGCCAAGATCCCTCAGAGTCTGCCACAGATACGCAGTATTTT | CASSQDPSESATDTQYF
TRBD1 | TRBJ2-3 | TRBV7-9 | many | TGTGCCAGCAGCCGGGACAGGGGTCCAGATACGCAGTATTTT | CASSRDRGPDTQYF
NA | TRBJ1-5 | TRBV28 | few | TGTGCCAGCAGTTCCCCTATAGAGGGGGATCAGCCCCAGCATTTT | CASSSPIEGDQPQHF
NA | TRBJ1-1 | TRBV5-1 | many | TGCGCCAGCAGCCAAAATTGGGTAGCGGACCCACGGTCCTCTGAAGCTTTCTTT | CASSQNWVADPRSSEAFF
NA | TRBJ1-4 | TRBV9 | few | TGTGCCAGCAGTTCAGGCGGGGCGGGGGAGGAAAAACTGTTTTTT | CASSSGGAGEEKLFF
TRBD1 | TRBJ1-6 | TRBV4-2 | NA | TGTGCCAGCAGCCAGGACATACCGGGACAGGGGGTATCTTCACCCCTCCACTTT | CASSQDIPGQGVSSPLHF
TRBD2 | TRBJ2-5 | TRBV6-2/TRBV6-3 | NA | TGTGCCAGCAGTCCGGACAGATGGACTAGCGGGAGGGCCGGAGAGACCCAGTACTTC | CASSPDRWTSGRAGETQYF